This T cell receptor beta chain is from a study of blood T cell repertoires in COVID-19. Study context: The origin of the acute and convalescent COVID-19 samples was the United States, Italy and Spain. PBMCs, B-cell-depleted T cells, or T cells provided the cDNA or gDNA that made up the material.

Some clones are missing from TCRdb's copy, which holds only in-frame ones; the method was immunoSEQ multiplex PCR. The data contain around 250,000 clones, around 86% of them singletons. Per the germline V gene, CDR1 is SGHRS and CDR2 is YFSETQ. V gave up 0 bases and J gave up 3 bases, with 7 bases separating them. The CDR3 is 15 residues long. Sequencing was carried out using PBMCs or T cells enriched from blood (not recorded which). The V and J genes are TRBV5-1 and TRBJ1-6; no clear D gene. The sequence was collected from a woman aged 50 to 65 who had recovered from COVID-19. CDR3 loop: CASSLGLGYNSPLHF. In nucleotides, the CDR3 is TGCGCCAGCAGCTTGGGGCTAGGCTATAATTCACCCCTCCACTTT.